This T cell receptor beta chain was identified in a study of T cell repertoires in cytomegalovirus infection. Study outcomes and limitations: It was HLA-C-restricted CMV-specific TCR beta clonotypes that dominated the response ex vivo. Of the TCR beta families, the public ones yielded a cumulative frequency that identified carriers of CMV plus the relevant HLA.

Each CDR3 protein gets one entry after TCRdb re-called the reads with MiXCR. The sample records under 200,000 distinct CDR3 sequences, about 22% being singletons. Note on this clonotype: Its specificity is unknown.

Germline V gene sequence: CDR1 MNHEY, CDR2 SVGEGT. The J segment lost 7 bases and the V segment lost 3 bases, leaving 5 bases of the junction unmatched. This CDR3 is 13 amino acids long. This chain joins TRBV6-2 or TRBV6-3 and TRBJ2-7, with TRBD1 identical over 8 bases. The TCR originated in a human donor in good health (CMV status not recorded). Some clones in this sample may be carry-over from other donors' samples. The starting material was CD8+ T cells from cultured PBMCs, obtained from culture after CMV antigen stimulation. CDR3 sequence: CASSYTTGVEQYF. DNA for the CDR3: TGTGCCAGCAGTTATACGACAGGGGTGGAGCAGTACTTC.